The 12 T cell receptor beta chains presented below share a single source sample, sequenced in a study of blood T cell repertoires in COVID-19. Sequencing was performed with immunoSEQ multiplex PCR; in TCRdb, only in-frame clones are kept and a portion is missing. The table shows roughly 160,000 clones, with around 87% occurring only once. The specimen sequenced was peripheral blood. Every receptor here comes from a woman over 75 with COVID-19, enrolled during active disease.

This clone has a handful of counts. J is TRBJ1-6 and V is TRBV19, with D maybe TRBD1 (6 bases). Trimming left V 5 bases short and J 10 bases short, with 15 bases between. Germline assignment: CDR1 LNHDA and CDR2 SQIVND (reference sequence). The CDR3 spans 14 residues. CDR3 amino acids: CASSGTGSRSPLHF. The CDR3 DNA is TGTGCCAGTAGTGGTACAGGGAGCAGGTCACCCCTCCACTTT.

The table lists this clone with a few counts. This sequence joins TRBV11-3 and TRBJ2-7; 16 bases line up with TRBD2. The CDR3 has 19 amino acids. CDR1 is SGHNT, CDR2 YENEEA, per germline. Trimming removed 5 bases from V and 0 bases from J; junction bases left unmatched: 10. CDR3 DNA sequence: TGTGCCAGCAGCAGCTGGGGACTAGCGGGAGGGCCCAGCTCCTACGAGCAGTACTTC. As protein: CASSSWGLAGGPSSYEQYF.

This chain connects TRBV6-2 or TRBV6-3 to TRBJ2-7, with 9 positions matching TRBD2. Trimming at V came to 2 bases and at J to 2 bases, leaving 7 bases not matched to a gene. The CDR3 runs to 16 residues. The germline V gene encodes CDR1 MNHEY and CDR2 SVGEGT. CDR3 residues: CASSYLAGRRAYEQYF. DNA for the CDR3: TGTGCCAGCAGTTACCTAGCGGGACGTAGAGCCTACGAGCAGTACTTC.

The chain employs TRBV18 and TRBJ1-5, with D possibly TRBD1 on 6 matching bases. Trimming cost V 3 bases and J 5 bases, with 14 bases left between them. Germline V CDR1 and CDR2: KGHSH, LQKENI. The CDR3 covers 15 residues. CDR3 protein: CASSPNPGADQPQHF. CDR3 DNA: TGTGCCAGCTCACCTAACCCAGGGGCGGATCAGCCCCAGCATTTT.

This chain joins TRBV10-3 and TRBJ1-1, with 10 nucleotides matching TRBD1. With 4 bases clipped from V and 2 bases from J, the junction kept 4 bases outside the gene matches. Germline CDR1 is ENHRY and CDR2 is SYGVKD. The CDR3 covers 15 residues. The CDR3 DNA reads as TGTGCCATCAGTGGAGGGACAGGGGCCAACACTGAAGCTTTCTTT. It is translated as CAISGGTGANTEAFF.

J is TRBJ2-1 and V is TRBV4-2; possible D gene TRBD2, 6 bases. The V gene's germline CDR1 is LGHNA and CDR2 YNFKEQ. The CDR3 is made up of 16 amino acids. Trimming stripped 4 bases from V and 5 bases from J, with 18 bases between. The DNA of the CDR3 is TGTGCCAGCAGCCCGGGACTTCTAGGCGGGAACAATGAGCAGTTCTTC. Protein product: CASSPGLLGGNNEQFF.

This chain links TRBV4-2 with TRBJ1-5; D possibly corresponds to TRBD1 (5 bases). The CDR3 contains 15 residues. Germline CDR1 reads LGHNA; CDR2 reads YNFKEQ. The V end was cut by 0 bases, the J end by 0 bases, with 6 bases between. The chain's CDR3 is CASSQDRDSNQPQHF. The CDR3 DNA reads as TGTGCCAGCAGCCAAGACAGGGATAGCAATCAGCCCCAGCATTTT.

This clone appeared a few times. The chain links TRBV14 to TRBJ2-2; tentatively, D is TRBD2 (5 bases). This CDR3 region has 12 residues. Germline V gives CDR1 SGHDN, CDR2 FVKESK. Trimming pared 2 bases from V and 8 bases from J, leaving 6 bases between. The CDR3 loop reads CASSQLAGELFF. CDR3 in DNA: TGTGCCAGCAGCCAATTAGCGGGGGAGCTGTTTTTT.

The DNA for the CDR3 is TGTGCCAGCAGTCCCGGACTAGCGGGAGCTCGCGAGCAGTTCTTC. Amino acid sequence: CASSPGLAGAREQFF. V usage is TRBV6-5 and J usage is TRBJ2-1; 13 nucleotides match TRBD2. Losses at the gene ends were 5 bases for V and 10 bases for J; bases not matched to a gene: 8. The germline CDR1 and CDR2 sequences are MNHEY and SVGAGI. This CDR3 region has 15 residues.

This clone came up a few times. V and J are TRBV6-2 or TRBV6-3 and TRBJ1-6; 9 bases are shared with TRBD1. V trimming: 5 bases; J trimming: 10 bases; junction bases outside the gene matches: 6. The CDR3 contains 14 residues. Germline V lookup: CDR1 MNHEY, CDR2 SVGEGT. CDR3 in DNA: TGTGCCAGCAGTACCGGGACAGGGAGGTCACCCCTCCACTTT. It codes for CASSTGTGRSPLHF.

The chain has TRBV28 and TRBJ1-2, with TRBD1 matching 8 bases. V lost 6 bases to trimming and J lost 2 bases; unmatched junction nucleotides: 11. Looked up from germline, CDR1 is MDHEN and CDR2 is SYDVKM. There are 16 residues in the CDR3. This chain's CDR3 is CASSPWGGQGNYGYTF. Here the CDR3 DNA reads TGTGCCAGCAGCCCCTGGGGAGGACAGGGAAACTATGGCTACACCTTC.

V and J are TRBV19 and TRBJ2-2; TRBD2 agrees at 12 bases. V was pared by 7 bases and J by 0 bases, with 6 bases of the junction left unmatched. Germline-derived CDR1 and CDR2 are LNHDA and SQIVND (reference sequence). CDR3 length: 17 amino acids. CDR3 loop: CASTVTSGRTNTGELFF. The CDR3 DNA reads TGTGCCAGTACGGTTACTAGCGGGAGGACGAACACCGGGGAGCTGTTTTTT.